These T cell receptor beta chains were read from a single sample in a study of shared clonotypes between healthy human individuals. Only in-frame clones appear in the TCRdb table, and some are missing; sequencing was by immunoSEQ multiplex PCR. The table has more than 500,000 clones, around 95% seen once. The sample taken for sequencing was naive CD8+ T cells sorted from blood. The receptor set was obtained from a woman younger than 45 in good health. The CDR3 runs from the conserved cysteine through the conserved F or W. A D gene is named only where the DNA matches it firmly. Clone size is given for some rows only: seen once, a few or many times, or a class if the clone is expanded.

size: .; V: TRBV5-6; J: TRBJ1-5; D: .; CDR3: CASSLGGLQPQHF; DNA: TGTGCCAGCAGCTTGGGGGGCCTTCAGCCCCAGCATTTT
size: .; V: TRBV9; J: TRBJ2-7; D: .; CDR3: CASSVGRSRYEQYF; DNA: TGTGCCAGCAGCGTAGGGAGGAGTCGGTACGAGCAGTACTTC
size: .; V: TRBV5-1; J: TRBJ1-2; D: TRBD1; CDR3: CASSLVAGGMSYYGYTF; DNA: TGCGCCAGCAGCTTGGTGGCAGGGGGGATGTCTTATTATGGCTACACCTTC
size: .; V: TRBV29-1; J: TRBJ2-2; D: .; CDR3: CSVEAETGELFF; DNA: TGCAGCGTTGAAGCAGAAACCGGGGAGCTGTTTTTT
size: .; V: TRBV27; J: TRBJ1-1; D: .; CDR3: CASRGSQREAFF; DNA: TGTGCCAGCAGAGGTTCGCAGCGTGAAGCTTTCTTT
size: .; V: TRBV27; J: TRBJ2-2; D: TRBD2; CDR3: CASSLLAGGDTGELFF; DNA: TGTGCCAGCAGTCTACTAGCGGGAGGGGACACCGGGGAGCTGTTTTTT
size: .; V: TRBV27; J: TRBJ2-7; D: .; CDR3: CASSWGGSYEQYF; DNA: TGTGCCAGCAGTTGGGGTGGGAGCTACGAGCAGTACTTC
size: .; V: TRBV5-1; J: TRBJ2-7; D: TRBD2; CDR3: CASCLAGGDEQYF; DNA: TGCGCCAGCTGTCTAGCGGGAGGTGACGAGCAGTACTTC
size: .; V: TRBV13; J: TRBJ2-2; D: TRBD2; CDR3: CASSVTVYLAGGTGELFF; DNA: TGTGCCAGCAGCGTAACCGTATATCTAGCGGGAGGAACCGGGGAGCTGTTTTTT
size: .; V: TRBV9; J: TRBJ1-2; D: .; CDR3: CASNSAREGVYGYTF; DNA: TGTGCCAGCAACTCTGCACGGGAAGGCGTCTATGGCTACACCTTC
size: .; V: TRBV7-8; J: TRBJ2-7; D: .; CDR3: CASSLVDEQYF; DNA: TGTGCCAGCAGCTTGGTGGACGAGCAGTACTTC
size: .; V: TRBV6-5; J: TRBJ2-7; D: .; CDR3: CASSYSYQNEQYF; DNA: TGTGCCAGCAGTTACTCGTACCAGAACGAGCAGTACTTC
size: .; V: TRBV4-2; J: TRBJ2-7; D: .; CDR3: CASSQDGILGTYEQYF; DNA: TGTGCCAGCAGCCAAGACGGGATCTTGGGGACGTACGAGCAGTACTTC
size: .; V: TRBV15; J: TRBJ1-1; D: .; CDR3: CATSRDFVRTVNTEAFF; DNA: TGTGCCACCAGCAGAGATTTCGTTCGGACAGTGAACACTGAAGCTTTCTTT
size: once; V: TRBV13; J: TRBJ2-3; D: .; CDR3: CASSLGASATDTQYF; DNA: TGTGCCAGCAGTTTAGGGGCTAGCGCGACAGATACGCAGTATTTT
size: .; V: TRBV28; J: TRBJ2-5; D: TRBD2; CDR3: CASRVAGGETQYF; DNA: TGTGCCAGCAGAGTAGCGGGAGGAGAGACCCAGTACTTC
size: .; V: TRBV5-1; J: TRBJ1-1; D: TRBD1; CDR3: CASSFTHTGGNTEAFF; DNA: TGCGCCAGCAGCTTTACCCACACAGGGGGCAACACTGAAGCTTTCTTT
size: once; V: TRBV28; J: TRBJ1-6; D: .; CDR3: CASSFGTLFSPLHF; DNA: TGTGCCAGCAGTTTCGGGACCCTTTTTTCACCCCTCCACTTT
size: .; V: TRBV5-4; J: TRBJ2-6; D: .; CDR3: CASSLDRVLPGANVLTF; DNA: TGTGCCAGCAGCTTGGACAGGGTACTACCTGGGGCCAACGTCCTGACTTTC
size: once; V: TRBV25-1; J: TRBJ2-5; D: .; CDR3: CASSTRSDGTQETQYF; DNA: TGTGCCAGCAGTACAAGATCGGACGGGACCCAAGAGACCCAGTACTTC
size: .; V: TRBV7-9; J: TRBJ2-1; D: .; CDR3: CASSPSRQLEQFF; DNA: TGTGCCAGCAGCCCTAGCAGGCAACTAGAGCAGTTCTTC
size: .; V: TRBV5-8; J: TRBJ1-2; D: TRBD1; CDR3: CASSSTRQGAHANYGYTF; DNA: TGTGCCAGCAGCTCGACCAGACAGGGGGCTCACGCTAACTATGGCTACACCTTC
size: few; V: TRBV4-2; J: TRBJ2-7; D: TRBD2; CDR3: CASRSGTSGPYEQYF; DNA: TGTGCCAGCAGGAGTGGGACTAGCGGGCCCTACGAGCAGTACTTC
size: .; V: TRBV4-1; J: TRBJ2-1; D: .; CDR3: CASSQGYFLGEQFF; DNA: TGCGCCAGCAGCCAAGGTTATTTCCTGGGCGAGCAGTTCTTC
size: .; V: TRBV10-3; J: TRBJ2-1; D: TRBD2; CDR3: CATDQAGGRTSRGNEQFF; DNA: TGTGCCACCGATCAGGCTGGCGGTCGGACTAGTAGGGGCAATGAGCAGTTCTTC
size: .; V: TRBV10-1; J: TRBJ2-4; D: TRBD1; CDR3: CASSGQGRYIQYF; DNA: TGCGCCAGCAGTGGACAGGGAAGGTACATTCAGTACTTC
size: .; V: TRBV6-5; J: TRBJ2-3; D: .; CDR3: CASRPEGGWWDTQYF; DNA: TGTGCCAGCAGGCCGGAGGGGGGTTGGTGGGATACGCAGTATTTT
size: .; V: TRBV5-4; J: TRBJ2-5; D: .; CDR3: CASSLAGETQYF; DNA: TGTGCCAGCAGCTTGGCCGGAGAGACCCAGTACTTC
size: once; V: TRBV10-3; J: TRBJ2-7; D: .; CDR3: CAISESVGPPYEQYF; DNA: TGTGCCATCAGTGAGTCTGTGGGGCCGCCCTACGAGCAGTACTTC
size: .; V: TRBV7-9; J: TRBJ2-5; D: .; CDR3: CASSTRRRQVQETQYF; DNA: TGTGCCAGCAGCACCCGGAGGCGGCAGGTCCAAGAGACCCAGTACTTC
size: .; V: TRBV30; J: TRBJ2-7; D: .; CDR3: CAWSIGLTYEQYF; DNA: TGTGCCTGGAGTATTGGACTTACCTACGAGCAGTACTTC
size: .; V: TRBV6-5; J: TRBJ2-1; D: .; CDR3: CASSYSRKWASHEQFF; DNA: TGTGCCAGCAGTTACTCGCGCAAGTGGGCTTCCCATGAGCAGTTCTTC
size: .; V: TRBV2; J: TRBJ1-5; D: .; CDR3: CASAGGKLSSNQPQHF; DNA: TGTGCCAGCGCCGGGGGGAAGCTTTCTAGCAATCAGCCCCAGCATTTT
size: .; V: TRBV19; J: TRBJ2-1; D: TRBD2; CDR3: CASGLADVYNEQFF; DNA: TGTGCCAGCGGGCTAGCGGACGTTTACAATGAGCAGTTCTTC
size: .; V: TRBV29-1; J: TRBJ1-1; D: TRBD1; CDR3: CSVEGEPTGMNTEAFF; DNA: TGCAGCGTTGAGGGAGAACCGACAGGGATGAACACTGAAGCTTTCTTT
size: .; V: TRBV25-1; J: TRBJ2-1; D: .; CDR3: CASRGTGFEQFF; DNA: TGTGCCAGCAGAGGAACAGGGTTTGAGCAGTTCTTC
size: .; V: TRBV11-2; J: TRBJ2-7; D: TRBD2; CDR3: CASSLGGEGASGSLYEQYF; DNA: TGTGCCAGCAGCTTAGGCGGAGAAGGGGCTAGCGGGAGTCTGTACGAGCAGTACTTC
size: once; V: TRBV27; J: TRBJ2-1; D: .; CDR3: CASSLGRYNEQFF; DNA: TGTGCCAGCAGTTTAGGGCGGTACAATGAGCAGTTCTTC
size: .; V: TRBV2; J: TRBJ2-7; D: .; CDR3: CASSEGDGSYEQYF; DNA: TGTGCCAGCAGTGAAGGGGACGGCTCCTACGAGCAGTACTTC
size: .; V: TRBV4-1; J: TRBJ1-4; D: .; CDR3: CASSQDPGSNEKLFF; DNA: TGCGCCAGCAGCCAAGATCCAGGGTCGAATGAAAAACTGTTTTTT
size: .; V: TRBV7-9; J: TRBJ2-5; D: TRBD2; CDR3: CASSRLAGEEETQYF; DNA: TGTGCCAGCAGCCGACTAGCGGGAGAGGAAGAGACCCAGTACTTC
size: .; V: TRBV6-1; J: TRBJ2-7; D: TRBD2; CDR3: CASSETILAGYTYEQYF; DNA: TGTGCCAGCAGTGAAACCATACTAGCGGGATATACCTACGAGCAGTACTTC
size: .; V: TRBV7-9; J: TRBJ2-1; D: TRBD2; CDR3: CASSLADSGDSVNNEQFF; DNA: TGTGCCAGCAGCTTAGCAGATAGCGGGGACTCCGTAAACAATGAGCAGTTCTTC
size: .; V: TRBV27; J: TRBJ1-5; D: .; CDR3: CASSLRQGNQPQHF; DNA: TGTGCCAGCAGTCTAAGACAGGGCAATCAGCCCCAGCATTTT
size: once; V: TRBV7-9; J: TRBJ1-1; D: .; CDR3: CASSSTGNTEAFF; DNA: TGTGCCAGCAGCTCCACAGGGAACACTGAAGCTTTCTTT